The rows below give T cell receptor beta chains drawn from one sample of a study of cytomegalovirus exposure and HLA in healthy donors. Sequencing used immunoSEQ multiplex PCR; TCRdb keeps in-frame clones, though not all of them. The sample lists 150,000 to 200,000 clones, around 85% occurring once. Input material: PBMCs. The receptors shown here come from a man between 18 and 35 years old in good health and CMV-seronegative. Both conserved end residues are part of each CDR3. D genes are given only for firm matches. The size field is filled for only some rows; it gives once, few, many or a size class.

CASSETGNYGYTF | TGTGCCAGCAGCGAGACAGGGAACTATGGCTACACCTTC | TRBJ1-2 | TRBV9 | - | TRBD1
CASRPGRTSYEQYF | TGCGCCAGCAGACCAGGACGGACTTCCTACGAGCAGTACTTC | TRBJ2-7 | TRBV10-2 | - | -
CASSGLAGGGETQYF | TGTGCCAGCAGTGGACTAGCGGGAGGGGGGGAGACCCAGTACTTC | TRBJ2-5 | TRBV2 | - | TRBD2
CASRPGLAGYEQFF | TGTGCCAGCAGACCGGGACTAGCGGGTTATGAGCAGTTCTTC | TRBJ2-1 | TRBV2 | - | TRBD2
CASSEFAGINTEAFF | TGCGCCAGCAGTGAGTTTGCAGGGATAAACACTGAAGCTTTCTTT | TRBJ1-1 | TRBV10-2 | - | -
CASSSRGPDTQYF | TGTGCCAGCAGCTCCCGAGGGCCAGATACGCAGTATTTT | TRBJ2-3 | TRBV7-9 | - | -
CASSTTSKEQYF | TGTGCCAGCAGCACTACCTCCAAGGAGCAGTACTTC | TRBJ2-7 | TRBV11-3 | once | -
CASSQDGLNEKLFF | TGCGCCAGCAGCCAAGACGGACTTAATGAAAAACTGTTTTTT | TRBJ1-4 | TRBV5-1 | - | -
CASSQDGQMTYEQYF | TGTGCCAGCAGCCAAGACGGACAGATGACCTACGAGCAGTACTTC | TRBJ2-7 | TRBV4-2 | - | -
CASSPGSGANVLTF | TGTGCCAGCAGCCCCGGGTCCGGGGCCAACGTCCTGACTTTC | TRBJ2-6 | TRBV5-4 | - | -
CSARSLNTIYF | TGCAGTGCTAGGTCCCTAAACACCATATATTTT | TRBJ1-3 | TRBV20-1 | - | -
CASSSGTGVPSGANVLTF | TGTGCCAGTAGTAGTGGGACAGGGGTCCCCTCTGGGGCCAACGTCCTGACTTTC | TRBJ2-6 | TRBV19 | once | TRBD1
CASSLSTSGFSSSYNEQFF | TGTGCCAGCAGCTTGTCTACTAGCGGGTTCAGTAGCTCCTACAATGAGCAGTTCTTC | TRBJ2-1 | TRBV5-6 | - | TRBD2
CASSLSTGDALIYGYTF | TGTGCCAGCAGCTTATCGACAGGGGACGCGTTGATCTATGGCTACACCTTC | TRBJ1-2 | TRBV7-2 | once | TRBD1
CASSLMQEGTEAFF | TGTGCCAGCAGCTTAATGCAAGAGGGCACTGAAGCTTTCTTT | TRBJ1-1 | TRBV7-2 | - | -
CATGQGLNSPLHF | TGTGCCACGGGACAGGGGTTAAATTCACCCCTCCACTTT | TRBJ1-6 | TRBV2 | - | TRBD1
CASSFGAGVNQPQHF | TGTGCCAGCAGTTTTGGGGCAGGAGTCAATCAGCCCCAGCATTTT | TRBJ1-5 | TRBV28 | - | -